Presented here are 18 T cell receptor beta chains from one specimen sequenced in a study of blood T cell repertoires in COVID-19. TCRdb keeps only in-frame clones here, not all; method: immunoSEQ multiplex PCR. Here the sample spans 90,000 or so clones, around 89% being singletons. Input material: peripheral blood. The receptor set was obtained from a man aged 55 to 70 with acute or convalescent COVID-19.

The rearrangement joins TRBV28 to TRBJ2-2; 7 bases agree with TRBD1. Germline V CDR1 and CDR2: MDHEN, SYDVKM. CDR3 length: 15 residues. V was pared by 4 bases and J by 0 bases, with 2 bases of the junction left unmatched. CDR3: CASSYRGANTGELFF. DNA for the CDR3: TGTGCCAGCAGTTACAGGGGCGCGAACACCGGGGAGCTGTTTTTT.

This sequence joins TRBV19 and TRBJ1-5; a weak D match, TRBD1 (5 bases). The germline V gene has CDR1 LNHDA and CDR2 SQIVND (reference sequence). V lost 5 bases to trimming and J lost 3 bases, with 14 bases between them. The CDR3 totals 15 residues. The chain's CDR3 is CASSPMGRTNQPQHF. DNA of the CDR3: TGTGCCAGTAGTCCGATGGGGCGGACCAATCAGCCCCAGCATTTT.

The chain links TRBV5-1 to TRBJ2-3; 8 bases map to TRBD1. J was trimmed by 0 bases and V by 2 bases; bases with no gene match: 5. The CDR3 totals 16 residues. Looked up from germline, CDR1 is SGHRS and CDR2 is YFSETQ. The CDR3, as DNA: TGCGCCAGCAGCTTACAGGGGGACCCTAGCACAGATACGCAGTATTTT. Its translation: CASSLQGDPSTDTQYF.

This rearrangement joins TRBV10-1 to TRBJ2-2, with TRBD1 matching 7 bases. Losses at the gene ends were 4 bases for V and 4 bases for J; bases not matched to a gene: 0. The CDR3 runs to 13 residues. Germline V lookup: CDR1 WNHNN, CDR2 SYGVQD (reference sequence). CDR3 sequence reads: CASSGQGTGELFF. The CDR3 nucleotides are TGCGCCAGCAGTGGACAGGGCACCGGGGAGCTGTTTTTT.

The V and J genes are TRBV12-5 and TRBJ2-5, with 9 positions matching TRBD1. The germline V gene has CDR1 LGHNT and CDR2 FRNRAP. CDR3 length: 14 residues. J was trimmed by 5 bases and V by 6 bases; bases with no gene match: 7. The CDR3 sequence is CASGPGQGAETQYF. DNA of the CDR3: TGTGCTAGTGGGCCGGGACAGGGAGCCGAGACCCAGTACTTC. Full variable domain (outside the CDR3, taken from reference TRBV12-5 and TRBJ2-5): DARVTQTPRHKVTEMGQEVTMRCQPILGHNTVFWYRQTMMQGLELLAYFRNRAPLDDSGMPKDRFSAEMPDATLATLKIQPSEPRDSAVYFCASGPGQGAETQYFGPGTRLLVL.

V gene TRBV6-2 or TRBV6-3 combines with J gene TRBJ1-6, with D perhaps matching TRBD1 (6 bases). CDR3 length: 19 residues. V was pared by 2 bases and J by 0 bases, with 17 bases between. Germline values: CDR1 MNHEY, CDR2 SVGEGT. For the CDR3, the DNA is TGTGCCAGCAGTTACGTTCCAGGGGCCAGGAGCTCCTATAATTCACCCCTCCACTTT. Encoded protein: CASSYVPGARSSYNSPLHF.

The V gene is TRBV19, the J gene TRBJ2-7; weak D call: TRBD2 (5 bases). The V end was cut by 0 bases, the J end by 3 bases, with 12 bases between. Germline CDR1 and CDR2: LNHDA and SQIVND (reference sequence). The CDR3 runs 15 residues. Written as DNA, the CDR3 is TGTGCCAGTAGTATAGAAGGGTTAGCGAGCTACGAGCAGTACTTC. It yields the protein CASSIEGLASYEQYF.

The genes are TRBV7-2 and TRBJ2-2; TRBD2 aligns across 9 bases. There are 15 residues in the CDR3. Trimming took 5 bases from V and 7 from J; bases not matched to a gene: 8. CDR1 is SGHTA and CDR2 is FQGNSA in the germline V gene. CDR3 in amino acids: CASSPGSGSVGELFF. CDR3 nucleotide sequence: TGTGCCAGCAGCCCGGGTAGCGGGAGTGTCGGGGAGCTGTTTTTT.

V gene TRBV7-9 combines with J gene TRBJ2-7; D is perhaps TRBD1 (7 bases). Germline loops: CDR1 SEHNR, CDR2 FQNEAQ (reference sequence). This CDR3 comprises 13 residues. The germline V and J ends were trimmed by 6 bases and 6 bases, with 15 bases remaining between them. The CDR3 DNA follows: TGTGCCAGCAGTCCTGACAGGGACTTCGAGCAGTACTTC. Protein sequence: CASSPDRDFEQYF.

V is TRBV28 and J is TRBJ1-2, with TRBD1 matching over 8 bases. CDR3 size: 13 residues. The germline V gene encodes CDR1 MDHEN and CDR2 SYDVKM. With 8 bases clipped from V and 7 bases from J, the junction kept 9 bases outside the gene matches. The CDR3 DNA is TGTGCCAGCTCTTGGACAGGGTCAGGTGGCTACACCTTC. Its translation: CASSWTGSGGYTF.

This rearrangement joins TRBV4-2 to TRBJ1-6; 10 nucleotides agree with TRBD1. The CDR3 has 16 amino acids. Germline assignment: CDR1 LGHNA and CDR2 YNFKEQ. The V segment lost 3 bases and the J segment 9 bases; nucleotides outside the gene matches: 8. The CDR3 sequence is CASSQSARDRGSPLHF. The CDR3 DNA reads TGTGCCAGCAGCCAGTCGGCGAGGGACAGGGGTTCACCCCTCCACTTT.

The V and J genes are TRBV19 and TRBJ2-1; 11 nucleotides match TRBD2. Germline assignment: CDR1 LNHDA and CDR2 SQIVND (reference sequence). Trimming removed 5 bases from V and 4 bases from J; junction bases left unmatched: 4. The CDR3 has 15 amino acids. The CDR3 DNA follows: TGTGCCAGTAGTTTGCCTAGCGGGAGGTACAATGAGCAGTTCTTC. It encodes CASSLPSGRYNEQFF.

V usage is TRBV28 and J usage is TRBJ2-2; D is undetermined. V dropped 7 bases and J dropped 1 base, with 16 bases sitting between them. The germline gives CDR1 MDHEN, CDR2 SYDVKM. This CDR3 contains 16 residues. CDR3 sequence reads: CASTPLRLRNTGELFF. DNA of the CDR3: TGTGCCAGCACCCCTTTGAGGCTTAGGAACACCGGGGAGCTGTTTTTT. Full variable domain (missing parts from reference TRBV28 and TRBJ2-2): DVKVTQSSRYLVKRTGEKVFLECVQDMDHENMFWYRQDPGLGLRLIYFSYDVKMKEKGDIPEGYSVSREKKERFSLILESASTNQTSMYLCASTPLRLRNTGELFFGEGSRLTVL.

The chain links TRBV2 to TRBJ2-7; TRBD2 is a possible D gene (5 bases). Germline CDR1 and CDR2: SNHLY and FYNNEI. The ends were cut back, 6 bases at V and 4 bases at J, with 19 bases in the middle. The CDR3 totals 15 residues. CDR3 coding DNA: TGTGCCAGCAGAGAGGGCCTAAACACAATTTACGAGCAGTACTTC. Amino acids: CASREGLNTIYEQYF.

This chain joins TRBV6-1 and TRBJ1-6; the match to TRBD1 covers 9 bases. Per the germline V gene, CDR1 is MNHNS and CDR2 is SASEGT. The CDR3 loop spans 18 amino acids. The J segment lost 4 bases and the V segment lost 3 bases, leaving 10 bases of the junction unmatched. The CDR3 sequence is CASSDPGQGTIYNSPLHF. In DNA form, the CDR3 reads TGTGCCAGCAGTGATCCGGGACAGGGCACTATATATAATTCACCCCTCCACTTT.

This clone appeared a few times. The CDR3 DNA reads as TGCGCCAGCGCCTGGGGGGAATCCCAGCCCCAGCATTTT. The encoded protein is CASAWGESQPQHF. The chain uses TRBV5-1 and TRBJ1-5; tentatively, D is TRBD1 (5 bases). The CDR3 spans 13 residues. Between the trimmed V and J ends, which lost 7 bases and 7 bases, there was a span of 15 bases. Germline assignment: CDR1 SGHRS and CDR2 YFSETQ.

This chain uses TRBV30 with TRBJ1-1; 7 bases line up with TRBD1. CDR1 is GTSNPN, CDR2 SVGIG, per germline (reference sequence). The CDR3 runs to 13 residues. With 0 bases clipped from V and 5 bases from J, the junction kept 3 bases outside the gene matches. CDR3 nucleotide sequence: TGTGCCTGGAGTGTGGGCAGGGGGACTGAAGCTTTCTTT. This translates into CAWSVGRGTEAFF.

This clone was detected a few times. Germline is not matched at one junction end, which may reflect a read error. The rearrangement joins TRBV12-5 to TRBJ1-2, with D uncertain. In germline, CDR1 is LGHNT, CDR2 FRNRAP. This CDR3 contains 11 residues. Here the CDR3 DNA reads TGTGCTAGTGGTTTGGTAGGGCGGGGTCGGTTC. Protein product: CASGLVGRGRF. Complete variable domain (other parts from reference TRBV12-5 and TRBJ1-2): DARVTQTPRHKVTEMGQEVTMRCQPILGHNTVFWYRQTMMQGLELLAYFRNRAPLDDSGMPKDRFSAEMPDATLATLKIQPSEPRDSAVYFCASGLVGRGRFGSGTRLTVV.